These T cell receptor beta chains were read from a single sample in a study of cytomegalovirus exposure and HLA in healthy donors. Clones were read by immunoSEQ multiplex PCR, and TCRdb kept only the in-frame ones, dropping some. Of 150,000 or so clones detected, roughly four fifths appear once; the ten largest clones hold approximately 3%. Sequences were obtained from PBMCs. These receptors all stem from a middle-aged woman in good health and CMV-seronegative. Each CDR3 is given with its conserved first and last residue. The D gene is left open where the match is weak. The listing skips clone size in some rows; elsewhere it reads once, few, many or a size class.

D gene,clone size,V gene,J gene,CDR3 DNA,CDR3 protein
NA,NA,TRBV27,TRBJ2-2,TGTGCCAGCAGTCAGAACAGGGTGGGCACCGGGGAGCTGTTTTTT,CASSQNRVGTGELFF
NA,NA,TRBV23-1,TRBJ1-5,TGCGCCAGCAGTCTCCGGGGCGGGGGCGAGGGCAATCAGCCCCAGCATTTT,CASSLRGGGEGNQPQHF
TRBD2,NA,TRBV19,TRBJ2-1,TGTGCCAGTAGCCCGGGGGGTTGGGAGCAGTTCTTC,CASSPGGWEQFF
NA,NA,TRBV27,TRBJ2-3,TGTGCCAGCAGTCCCAGGACTCTCAGCACAGATACGCAGTATTTT,CASSPRTLSTDTQYF
NA,NA,TRBV5-1,TRBJ1-1,TGCGCCAGCAGCTTGCCCCCAGGCACTGAAGCTTTCTTT,CASSLPPGTEAFF
NA,NA,TRBV2,TRBJ2-2,TGTGCCAGCAGTGGTTTTACAACCGGGGAGCTGTTTTTT,CASSGFTTGELFF
TRBD1,NA,TRBV5-5,TRBJ1-2,TGTGCCAGCAGCCATACAGGGGGCGGTTATGGCTACACCTTC,CASSHTGGGYGYTF
TRBD2,NA,TRBV29-1,TRBJ2-3,TGCAGCGTGGAGGGACTAGCGGTCACAGATACGCAGTATTTT,CSVEGLAVTDTQYF
NA,NA,TRBV19,TRBJ1-1,TGTGCCAGTAGACAGCAAAGCGGTGGCACTGAAGCTTTCTTT,CASRQQSGGTEAFF
TRBD1,NA,TRBV19,TRBJ1-5,TGTGCCAGTAGCAGACAGGGATATAGCAATCAGCCCCAGCATTTT,CASSRQGYSNQPQHF
NA,NA,TRBV5-1,TRBJ1-1,TGCGCCAGCAGCTTATTGGTACAGTCGAACACTGAAGCTTTCTTT,CASSLLVQSNTEAFF
NA,NA,TRBV4-1,TRBJ1-5,TGCGCCAGCAGCCAAGGTTGGCCAGGTACTAATCAGCCCCAGCATTTT,CASSQGWPGTNQPQHF
NA,few,TRBV28,TRBJ1-5,TGTGCCAGCAGTTTGTCCCCGGATCGGGTAATAAGCAATCAGCCCCAGCATTTT,CASSLSPDRVISNQPQHF
NA,few,TRBV11-2,TRBJ1-1,TGTGCCAGCAGCTTAGCGGCCAGGGTGAACACTGAAGCTTTCTTT,CASSLAARVNTEAFF
TRBD1,NA,TRBV27,TRBJ1-2,TGTGCCAGCAGTTCCAGGGGGGATGGCTACACCTTC,CASSSRGDGYTF
NA,NA,TRBV27,TRBJ1-2,TGTGCCAGCAGTGCCAGGGGTCTCTATGGCTACACCTTC,CASSARGLYGYTF
TRBD1,few,TRBV27,TRBJ1-2,TGTGCCAGCAGACAAAACAGGGGGAACTATGGCTACACCTTC,CASRQNRGNYGYTF
TRBD1,NA,TRBV2,TRBJ2-1,TGTGCCAGCAGAGGGGGCTGGACCAATGAGCAGTTCTTC,CASRGGWTNEQFF
NA,NA,TRBV10-3,TRBJ2-7,TGTGCCATCAGTCGCCAAACAGGCAGGGGCTCCTACGAGCAGTACTTC,CAISRQTGRGSYEQYF
NA,NA,TRBV5-6,TRBJ2-7,TGTGCCAGCAGCCGTAGACAGCATCCTAACGAGCAGTACTTC,CASSRRQHPNEQYF
NA,NA,TRBV7-3,TRBJ2-1,TGTGCCAGCAGCCCCCGCCAGGGATCTGAGCAGTTCTTC,CASSPRQGSEQFF
TRBD1,NA,TRBV6-1,TRBJ2-7,TGTGCCAGCAGGGAGACAGGGGTCGACGAGCAGTACTTC,CASRETGVDEQYF
NA,NA,TRBV27,TRBJ2-7,TGTGCCAGCAGTCCGGAACAGGGTTACAGCTACGAGCAGTACTTC,CASSPEQGYSYEQYF
NA,NA,TRBV7-8,TRBJ1-1,TGTGCCAGCAGCTCAGATGGGACATTGAACACTGAAGCTTTCTTT,CASSSDGTLNTEAFF
NA,NA,TRBV27,TRBJ2-6,TGTGCCAGCAGCCCCCGGGGGGCCAACGTCCTGACTTTC,CASSPRGANVLTF
TRBD2,NA,TRBV5-4,TRBJ2-2,TGTGCCAGCAGCCCGACGGGGGGAGTTACCGGGGAGCTGTTTTTT,CASSPTGGVTGELFF
NA,NA,TRBV19,TRBJ1-2,TGTGCCAGTAGTATTCTAGGCAGAAACTATGGCTACACCTTC,CASSILGRNYGYTF
NA,NA,TRBV15,TRBJ1-1,TGTGCCACCAGAGGGAGGGCGGACACTGAAGCTTTCTTT,CATRGRADTEAFF
NA,NA,TRBV6-5,TRBJ1-1,TGTGCCAGCAGTCCTGGAGAGGGAGCCACTGAAGCTTTCTTT,CASSPGEGATEAFF